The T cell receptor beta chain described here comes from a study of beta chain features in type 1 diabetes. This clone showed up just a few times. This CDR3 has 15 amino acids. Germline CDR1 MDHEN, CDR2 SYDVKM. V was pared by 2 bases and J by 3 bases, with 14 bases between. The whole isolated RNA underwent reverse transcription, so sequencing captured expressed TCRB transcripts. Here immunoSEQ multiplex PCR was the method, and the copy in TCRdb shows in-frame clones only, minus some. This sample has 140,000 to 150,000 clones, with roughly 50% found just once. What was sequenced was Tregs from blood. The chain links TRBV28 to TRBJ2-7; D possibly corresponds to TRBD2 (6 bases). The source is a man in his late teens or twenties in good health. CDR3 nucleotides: TGTGCCAGCAGTTTACCCGATCGGGGGAGCTACGAGCAGTACTTC. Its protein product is CASSLPDRGSYEQYF.